What follows describes a single T cell receptor (beta chain). Assay: immunoSEQ multiplex PCR; the TCRdb copy retains only in-frame clones and omits some. This table holds about 20,000 clones, approximately 45% found once. The germline V gene has CDR1 KGHSH and CDR2 LQKENI. The CDR3 is made up of 13 amino acids. V dropped 6 bases and J dropped 9; count of bases not matched to a gene: 9. This entry comes from a study of graft-versus-host responses after intestinal transplantation. This specimen consisted of alloreactive CD4+ T cells from a mixed lymphocyte reaction culture, obtained before intestinal transplant. Documented subset: CFSE-low proliferating T cells sorted from approximately 6-day pre-transplant mixed lymphocyte reaction (GvH or HvG direction). The sequence came from a human patient who received an intestinal transplant. The genes are TRBV18 and TRBJ1-2; 8 nucleotides align to TRBD1. CDR3 in amino acids: CASSPTQGASYTF. Written as DNA, the CDR3 is TGTGCCAGCTCGCCTACCCAGGGGGCCAGCTACACCTTC.